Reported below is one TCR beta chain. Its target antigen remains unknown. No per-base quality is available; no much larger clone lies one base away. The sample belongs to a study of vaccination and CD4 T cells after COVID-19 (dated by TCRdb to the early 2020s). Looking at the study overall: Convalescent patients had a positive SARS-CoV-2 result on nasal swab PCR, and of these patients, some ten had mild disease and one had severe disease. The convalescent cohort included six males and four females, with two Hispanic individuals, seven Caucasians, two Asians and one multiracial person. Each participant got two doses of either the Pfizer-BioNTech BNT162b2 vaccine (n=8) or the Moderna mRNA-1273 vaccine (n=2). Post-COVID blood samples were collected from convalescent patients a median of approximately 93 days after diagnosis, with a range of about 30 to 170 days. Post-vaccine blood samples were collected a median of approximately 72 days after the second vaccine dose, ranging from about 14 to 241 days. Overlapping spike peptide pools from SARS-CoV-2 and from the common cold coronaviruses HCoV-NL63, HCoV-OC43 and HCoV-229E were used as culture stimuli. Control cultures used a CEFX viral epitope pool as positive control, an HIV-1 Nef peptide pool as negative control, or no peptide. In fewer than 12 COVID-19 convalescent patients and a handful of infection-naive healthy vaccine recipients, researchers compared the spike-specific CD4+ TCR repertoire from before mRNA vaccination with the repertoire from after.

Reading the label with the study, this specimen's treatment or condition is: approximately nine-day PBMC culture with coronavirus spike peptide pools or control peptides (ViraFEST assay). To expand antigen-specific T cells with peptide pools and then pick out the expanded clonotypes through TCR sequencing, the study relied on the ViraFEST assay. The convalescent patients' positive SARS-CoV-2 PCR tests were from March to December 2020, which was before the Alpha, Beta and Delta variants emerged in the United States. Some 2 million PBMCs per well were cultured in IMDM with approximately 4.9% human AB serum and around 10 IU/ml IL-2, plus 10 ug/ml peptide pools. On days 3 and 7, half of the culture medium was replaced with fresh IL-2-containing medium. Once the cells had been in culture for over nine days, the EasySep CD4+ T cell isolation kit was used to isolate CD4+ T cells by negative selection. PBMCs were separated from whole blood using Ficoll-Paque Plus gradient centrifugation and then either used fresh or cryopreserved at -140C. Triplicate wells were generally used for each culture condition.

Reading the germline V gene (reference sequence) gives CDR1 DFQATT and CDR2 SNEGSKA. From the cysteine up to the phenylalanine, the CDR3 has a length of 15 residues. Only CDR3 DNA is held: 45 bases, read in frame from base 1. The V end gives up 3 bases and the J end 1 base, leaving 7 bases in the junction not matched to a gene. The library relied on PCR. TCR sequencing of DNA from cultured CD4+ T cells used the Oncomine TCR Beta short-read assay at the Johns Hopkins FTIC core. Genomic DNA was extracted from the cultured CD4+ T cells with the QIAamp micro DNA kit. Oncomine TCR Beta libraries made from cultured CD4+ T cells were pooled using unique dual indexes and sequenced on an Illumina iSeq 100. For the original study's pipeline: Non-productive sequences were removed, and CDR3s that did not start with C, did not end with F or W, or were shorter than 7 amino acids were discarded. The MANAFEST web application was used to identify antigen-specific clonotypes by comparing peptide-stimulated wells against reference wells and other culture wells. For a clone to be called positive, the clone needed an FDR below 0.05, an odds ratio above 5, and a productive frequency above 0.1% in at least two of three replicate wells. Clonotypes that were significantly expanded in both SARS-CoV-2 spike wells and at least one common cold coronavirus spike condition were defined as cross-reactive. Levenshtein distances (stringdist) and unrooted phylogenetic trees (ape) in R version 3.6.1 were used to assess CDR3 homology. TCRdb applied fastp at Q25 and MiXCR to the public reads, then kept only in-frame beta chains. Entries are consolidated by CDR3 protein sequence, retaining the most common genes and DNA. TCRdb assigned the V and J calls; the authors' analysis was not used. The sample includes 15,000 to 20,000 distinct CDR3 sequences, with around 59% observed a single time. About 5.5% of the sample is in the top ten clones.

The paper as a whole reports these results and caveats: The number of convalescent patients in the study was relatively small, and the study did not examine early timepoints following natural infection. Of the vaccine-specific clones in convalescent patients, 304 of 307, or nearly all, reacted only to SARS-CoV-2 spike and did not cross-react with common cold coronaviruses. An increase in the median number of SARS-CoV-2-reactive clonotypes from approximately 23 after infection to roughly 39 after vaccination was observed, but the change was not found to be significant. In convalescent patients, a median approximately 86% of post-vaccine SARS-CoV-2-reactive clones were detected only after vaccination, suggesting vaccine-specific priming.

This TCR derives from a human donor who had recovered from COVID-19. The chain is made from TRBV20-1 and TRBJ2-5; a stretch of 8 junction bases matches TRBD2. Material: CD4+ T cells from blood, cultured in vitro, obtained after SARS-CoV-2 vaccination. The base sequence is TGCAGTGCTAGCACCCCCCTAGCGGGCCAAGAGACCCAGTACTTC. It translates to CSASTPLAGQETQYF.